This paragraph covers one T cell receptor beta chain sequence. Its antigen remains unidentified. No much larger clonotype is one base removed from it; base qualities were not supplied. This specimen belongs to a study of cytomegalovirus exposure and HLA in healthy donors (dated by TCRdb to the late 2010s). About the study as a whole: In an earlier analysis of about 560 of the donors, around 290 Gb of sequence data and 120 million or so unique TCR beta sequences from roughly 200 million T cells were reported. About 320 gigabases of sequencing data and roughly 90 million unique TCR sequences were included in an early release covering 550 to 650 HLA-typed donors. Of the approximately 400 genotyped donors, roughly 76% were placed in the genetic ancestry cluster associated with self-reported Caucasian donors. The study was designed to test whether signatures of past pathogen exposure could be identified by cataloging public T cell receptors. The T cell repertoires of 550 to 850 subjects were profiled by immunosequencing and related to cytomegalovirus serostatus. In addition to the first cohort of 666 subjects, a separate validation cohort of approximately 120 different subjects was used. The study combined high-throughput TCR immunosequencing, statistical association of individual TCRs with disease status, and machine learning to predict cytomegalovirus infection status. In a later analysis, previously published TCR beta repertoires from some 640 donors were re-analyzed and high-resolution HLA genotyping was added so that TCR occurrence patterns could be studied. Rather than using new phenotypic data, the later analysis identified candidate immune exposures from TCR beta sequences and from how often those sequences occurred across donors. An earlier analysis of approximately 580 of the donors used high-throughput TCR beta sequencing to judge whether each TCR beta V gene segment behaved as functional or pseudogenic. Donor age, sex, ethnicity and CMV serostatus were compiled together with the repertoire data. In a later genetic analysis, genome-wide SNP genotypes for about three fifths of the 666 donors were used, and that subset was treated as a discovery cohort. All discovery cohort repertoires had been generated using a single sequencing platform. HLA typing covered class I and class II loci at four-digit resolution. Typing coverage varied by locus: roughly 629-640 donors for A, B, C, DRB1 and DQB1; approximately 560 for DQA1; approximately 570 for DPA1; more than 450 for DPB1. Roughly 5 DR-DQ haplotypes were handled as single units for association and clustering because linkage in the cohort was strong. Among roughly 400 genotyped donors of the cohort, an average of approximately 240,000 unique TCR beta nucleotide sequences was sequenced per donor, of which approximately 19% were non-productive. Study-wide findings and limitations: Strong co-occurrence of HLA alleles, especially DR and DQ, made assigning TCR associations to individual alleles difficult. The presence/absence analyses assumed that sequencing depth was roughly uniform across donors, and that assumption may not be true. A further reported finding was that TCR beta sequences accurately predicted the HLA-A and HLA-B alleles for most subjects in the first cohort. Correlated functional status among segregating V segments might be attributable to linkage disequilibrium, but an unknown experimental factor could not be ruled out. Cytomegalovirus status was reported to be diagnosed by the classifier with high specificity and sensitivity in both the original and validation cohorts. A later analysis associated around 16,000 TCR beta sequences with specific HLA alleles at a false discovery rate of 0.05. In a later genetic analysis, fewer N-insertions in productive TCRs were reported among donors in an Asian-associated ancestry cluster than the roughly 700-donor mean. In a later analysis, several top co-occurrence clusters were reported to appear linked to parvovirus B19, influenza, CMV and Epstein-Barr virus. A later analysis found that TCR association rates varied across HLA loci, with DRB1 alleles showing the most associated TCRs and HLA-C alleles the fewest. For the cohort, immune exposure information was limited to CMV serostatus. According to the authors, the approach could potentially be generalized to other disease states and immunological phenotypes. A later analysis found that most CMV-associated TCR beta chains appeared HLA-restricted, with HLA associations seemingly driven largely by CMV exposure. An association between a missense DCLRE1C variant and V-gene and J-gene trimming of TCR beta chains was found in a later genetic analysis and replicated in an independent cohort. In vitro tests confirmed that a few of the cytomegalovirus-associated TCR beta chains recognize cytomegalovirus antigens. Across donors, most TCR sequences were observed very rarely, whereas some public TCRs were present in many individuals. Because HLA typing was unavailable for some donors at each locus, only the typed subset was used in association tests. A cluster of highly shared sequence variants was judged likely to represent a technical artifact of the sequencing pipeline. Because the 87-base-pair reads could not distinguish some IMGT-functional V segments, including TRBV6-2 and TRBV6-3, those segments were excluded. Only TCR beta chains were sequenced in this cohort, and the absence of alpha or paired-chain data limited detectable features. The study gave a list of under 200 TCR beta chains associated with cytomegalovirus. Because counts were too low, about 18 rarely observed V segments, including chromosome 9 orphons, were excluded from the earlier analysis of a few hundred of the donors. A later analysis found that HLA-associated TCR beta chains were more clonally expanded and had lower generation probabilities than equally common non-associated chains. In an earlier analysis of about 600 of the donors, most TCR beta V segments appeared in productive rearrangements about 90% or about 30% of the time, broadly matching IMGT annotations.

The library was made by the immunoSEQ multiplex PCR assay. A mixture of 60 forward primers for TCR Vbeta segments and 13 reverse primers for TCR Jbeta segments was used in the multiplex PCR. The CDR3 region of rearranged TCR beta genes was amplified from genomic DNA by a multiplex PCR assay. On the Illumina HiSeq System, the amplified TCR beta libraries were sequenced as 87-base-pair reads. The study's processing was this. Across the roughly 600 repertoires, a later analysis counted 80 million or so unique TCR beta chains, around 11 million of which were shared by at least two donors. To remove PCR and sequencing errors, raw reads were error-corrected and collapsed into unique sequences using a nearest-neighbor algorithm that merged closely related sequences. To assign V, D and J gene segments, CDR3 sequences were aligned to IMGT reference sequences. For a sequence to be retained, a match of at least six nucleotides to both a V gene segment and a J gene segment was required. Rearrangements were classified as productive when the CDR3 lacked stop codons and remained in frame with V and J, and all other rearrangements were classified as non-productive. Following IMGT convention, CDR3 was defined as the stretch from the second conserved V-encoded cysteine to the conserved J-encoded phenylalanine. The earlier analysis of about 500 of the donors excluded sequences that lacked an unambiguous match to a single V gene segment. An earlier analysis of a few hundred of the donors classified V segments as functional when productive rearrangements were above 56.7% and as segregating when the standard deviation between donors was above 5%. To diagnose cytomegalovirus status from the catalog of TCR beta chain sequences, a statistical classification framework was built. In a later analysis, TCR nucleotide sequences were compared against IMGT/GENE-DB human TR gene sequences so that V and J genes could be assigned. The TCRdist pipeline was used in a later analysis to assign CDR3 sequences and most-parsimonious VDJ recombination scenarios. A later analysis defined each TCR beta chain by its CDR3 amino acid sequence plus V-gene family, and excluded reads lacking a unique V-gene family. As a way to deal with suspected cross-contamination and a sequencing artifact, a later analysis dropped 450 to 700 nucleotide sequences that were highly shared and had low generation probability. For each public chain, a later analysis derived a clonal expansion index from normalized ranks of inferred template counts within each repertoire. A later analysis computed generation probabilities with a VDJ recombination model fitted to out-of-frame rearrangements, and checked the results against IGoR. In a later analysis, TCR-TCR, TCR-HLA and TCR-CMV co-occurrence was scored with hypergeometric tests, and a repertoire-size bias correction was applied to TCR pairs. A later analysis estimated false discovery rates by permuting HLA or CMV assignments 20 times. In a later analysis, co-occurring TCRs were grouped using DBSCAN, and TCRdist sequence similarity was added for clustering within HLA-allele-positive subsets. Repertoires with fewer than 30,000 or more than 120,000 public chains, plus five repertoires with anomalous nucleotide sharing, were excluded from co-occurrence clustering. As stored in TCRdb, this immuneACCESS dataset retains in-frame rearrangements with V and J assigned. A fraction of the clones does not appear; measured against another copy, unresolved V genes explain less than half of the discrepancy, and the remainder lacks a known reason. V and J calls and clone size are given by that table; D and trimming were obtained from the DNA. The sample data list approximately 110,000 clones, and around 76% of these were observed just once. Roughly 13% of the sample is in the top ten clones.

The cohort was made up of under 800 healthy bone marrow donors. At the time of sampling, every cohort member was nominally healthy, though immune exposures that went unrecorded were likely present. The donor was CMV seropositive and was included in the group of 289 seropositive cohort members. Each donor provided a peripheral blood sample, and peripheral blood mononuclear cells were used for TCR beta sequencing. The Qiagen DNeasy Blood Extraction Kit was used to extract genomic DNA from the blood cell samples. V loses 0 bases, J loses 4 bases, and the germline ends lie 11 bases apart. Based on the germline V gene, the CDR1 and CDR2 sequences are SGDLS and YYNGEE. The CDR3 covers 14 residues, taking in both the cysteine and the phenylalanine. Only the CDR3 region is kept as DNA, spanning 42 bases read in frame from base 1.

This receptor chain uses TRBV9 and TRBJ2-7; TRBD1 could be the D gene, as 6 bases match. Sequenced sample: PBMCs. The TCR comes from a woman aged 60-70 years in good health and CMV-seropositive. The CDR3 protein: CASSVANRDYEQYF. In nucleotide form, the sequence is TGTGCCAGCAGCGTAGCTAACAGGGATTACGAGCAGTACTTC.